This entry lists 26 T cell receptor beta chains sequenced from one sample in a study of shared clonotypes between healthy human individuals. Produced via immunoSEQ multiplex PCR; TCRdb's table is partial and in-frame only. In the table there are a few million clones, approximately 94% of which are singletons. The source material was naive CD4+ T cells sorted from blood. Subset denoted: CD45RA+ positively selected. The receptors stem from a man aged 18 to 29 in good health.

The rearrangement joins TRBV11-2 to TRBJ1-5, with 9 bases matching TRBD1. The CDR3 contains 18 residues. Trimming cost V 5 bases and J 10 bases; bases outside gene matches: 21. In germline, CDR1 is SGHAT, CDR2 FQNNGV. This CDR3 reads CASSLGRGGQGNFEPQHF. DNA for the CDR3: TGTGCCAGCAGCCTAGGTAGAGGCGGACAGGGGAATTTTGAACCCCAGCATTTT.

The rearrangement joins TRBV5-1 to TRBJ2-1; D unresolved. Trimming pared 0 bases from V and 1 base from J, leaving 14 bases between. Germline V CDR1 and CDR2: SGHRS, YFSETQ. CDR3 length: 17 amino acids. The CDR3 sequence is CASSLGGSLLSYNEQFF. DNA of the CDR3: TGCGCCAGCAGCTTGGGTGGAAGCTTATTATCCTACAATGAGCAGTTCTTC.

With respect to this clone: The same CDR3 can be traced to other DNA sequences in this sample. The chain uses TRBV5-1 and TRBJ2-7; D possibly corresponds to TRBD2 (5 bases). CDR3 length equals 16 residues. From germline, CDR1 is SGHRS and CDR2 YFSETQ. Trimming pared 0 bases from V and 0 bases from J, leaving 13 bases between. CDR3 residues: CASSLAGGLSSYEQYF. The CDR3 nucleotides read TGCGCCAGCAGCTTGGCCGGAGGCCTGAGCTCCTACGAGCAGTACTTC. Drawing the rest from reference TRBV5-1 and TRBJ2-7, the complete variable domain is KAGVTQTPRYLIKTRGQQVTLSCSPISGHRSVSWYQQTPGQGLQFLFEYFSETQRNKGNFPGRFSGRQFSNSRSEMNVSTLELGDSALYLCASSLAGGLSSYEQYFGPGTRLTVT.

This clone was picked up a small number of times. V and J are TRBV4-3 and TRBJ1-2, with D hard to call. V was trimmed by 0 bases and J by 8 bases, leaving 13 bases between them. The CDR3 extends over 14 amino acids. Germline V CDR1 and CDR2: LGHNA, YSLEER. CDR3 bases: TGCGCCAGCAGCCAAGACCCCAGCAGTCACGGCTACACCTTC. Its translation: CASSQDPSSHGYTF.

This clone has a single count. The J gene is TRBJ2-7, the V gene TRBV15; D is perhaps TRBD2 (6 bases). This CDR3 comprises 15 residues. V dropped 3 bases and J dropped 2 bases, with 14 bases sitting between them. Looked up from germline, CDR1 is LNHNV and CDR2 is YYDKDF (reference sequence). CDR3 protein: CATSRRDPGAYEQYF. CDR3 DNA: TGTGCCACCAGCAGGCGGGATCCGGGGGCCTACGAGCAGTACTTC.

On this clone: Distinct nucleotide sequences in the sample also encode this CDR3. The rearrangement links TRBV4-1 to TRBJ2-5; D is tentatively TRBD1 or TRBD2 (5 bases each). Germline values: CDR1 MGHRA, CDR2 YSYEKL. The ends were cut back, 3 bases at V and 2 bases at J, with 10 bases in the middle. CDR3 length: 14 amino acids. The CDR3 loop reads CASSQGRGQETQYF. As DNA, the CDR3 is TGCGCCAGCAGCCAGGGGCGCGGGCAAGAGACCCAGTACTTC.

The rearrangement links TRBV2 to TRBJ2-2; D not certain. The germline V and J ends were trimmed by 1 base and 4 bases, with 10 bases remaining between them. CDR3 length: 15 amino acids. Per germline, CDR1 SNHLY and CDR2 FYNNEI. CDR3: CASSEVGSLTGELFF. The CDR3 nucleotides are TGTGCCAGCAGTGAAGTGGGCAGCCTCACCGGGGAGCTGTTTTTT.

A single count supports this clone. The same CDR3 can be traced to other DNA sequences in this sample. The V gene is TRBV7-2, the J gene TRBJ1-2, with TRBD1 matching 10 bases. The length of the CDR3 is 14 residues. The V gene end was trimmed by 3 bases and the J gene end by 3 bases; junction bases not matched to a gene: 1. The germline V gene has CDR1 SGHTA and CDR2 FQGNSA. The CDR3 bases are TGTGCCAGCAGCTTGGGGACAGGGGACTATGGCTACACCTTC. Translating gives CASSLGTGDYGYTF.

This clone showed up just once. The same CDR3 can be traced to other DNA sequences in this sample. The chain couples TRBV18 to TRBJ2-1; D not certain. The V gene lost 6 bases and the J gene lost 5 bases, with 5 bases spanning the gap. Germline assignment: CDR1 KGHSH and CDR2 LQKENI. This CDR3 spans 11 amino acids. In DNA, the CDR3 is TGTGCCAGCTCCCCGAACAATGAGCAGTTCTTC. Protein sequence: CASSPNNEQFF.

This sequence joins TRBV6-6 and TRBJ1-5; D possibly corresponds to TRBD1 (5 bases). The V and J ends lost 2 bases and 5 bases respectively, with 10 bases between them. From germline, CDR1 is MNHNY and CDR2 SVGAGI (reference sequence). The CDR3 is 14 residues long. DNA of the CDR3: TGTGCCAGCAGTTACGGGGGGGAGCATCAGCCCCAGCATTTT. This codes for CASSYGGEHQPQHF.

This chain uses TRBV10-2 with TRBJ2-3; possibly TRBD2 for D (5 bases). Trimming left V 6 bases short and J 0 bases short, with 10 bases between. This CDR3 spans 14 amino acids. Per germline, CDR1 WSHSY and CDR2 SAAADI. CDR3 coding DNA: TGCGCCAGCAGAAACCGGGAAAGCACAGATACGCAGTATTTT. It yields the protein CASRNRESTDTQYF.

The CDR3, as DNA: TGCGCCAGCAGCTTGGATCTTAGCGGGTTCGCGAACACCGGGGAGCTGTTTTTT. It encodes CASSLDLSGFANTGELFF. V gene TRBV5-1 combines with J gene TRBJ2-2; 7 bases line up with TRBD2. The germline CDR1 and CDR2 sequences are SGHRS and YFSETQ. The CDR3 has 18 residues. The trim removed 0 bases at V and 0 bases at J, leaving 8 bases unmatched.

CDR3 coding DNA: TGCGCCAGCAGCTTGGCCGGGACAGAGAATGGCTACACCTTC. Amino acids: CASSLAGTENGYTF. The chain links TRBV5-1 to TRBJ1-2; 7 bases are shared with TRBD1. V was pared by 0 bases and J by 6 bases, with 5 bases of the junction left unmatched. Germline V lookup: CDR1 SGHRS, CDR2 YFSETQ. The CDR3 has 14 residues.

The genes are TRBV2 and TRBJ2-5, with D tentatively TRBD1 (5 bases). CDR3 length: 15 amino acids. CDR1 is SNHLY and CDR2 is FYNNEI in the germline V gene. V lost 10 bases and J 5 bases, leaving 23 bases between the germline ends. CDR3 sequence reads: CAICLERGTSETQYF. The CDR3 DNA reads as TGTGCCATTTGCCTGGAAAGGGGTACGTCGGAGACCCAGTACTTC. Together with reference TRBV2 and TRBJ2-5, the CDR3 gives the full variable domain: EPEVTQTPSHQVTQMGQEVILRCVPISNHLYFYWYRQILGQKVEFLVSFYNNEISEKSEIFDDQFSVERPDGSNFTLKIRSTKLEDSAMYFCAICLERGTSETQYFGPGTRLLVL.

The chain employs TRBV7-9 and TRBJ2-7; no clear D. Per the germline V gene, CDR1 is SEHNR and CDR2 is FQNEAQ (reference sequence). V lost 3 bases to trimming and J lost 4 bases, with 4 bases between them. This CDR3 is 11 amino acids long. CDR3 in DNA: TGTGCCAGCAGCTTCCAATACGAGCAGTACTTC. Residues: CASSFQYEQYF.

This clone occurred once. The rearrangement uses TRBV5-5 and TRBJ2-6, with TRBD2 identical over 7 bases. CDR3 length equals 17 residues. J gave up 1 base and V 0 bases, and 4 bases lay outside the gene matches. Germline lookup yields CDR1 SGHKS and CDR2 YYEKEE (reference sequence). The chain's CDR3 is CASSLAGRESGANVLTF. CDR3 sequence (DNA): TGTGCCAGCAGCTTGGCAGGGAGGGAATCTGGGGCCAACGTCCTGACTTTC. The entire variable domain, with the rest obtained from reference TRBV5-5 and TRBJ2-6, is as follows: DAGVTQSPTHLIKTRGQQVTLRCSPISGHKSVSWYQQVLGQGPQFIFQYYEKEERGRGNFPDRFSARQFPNYSSELNVNALLLGDSALYLCASSLAGRESGANVLTFGAGSRLTVL.

Note on this clone: At one boundary the junction diverges from the germline segment, which might be a read error. The chain has TRBV6-1 and TRBJ2-4; 13 nucleotides agree with TRBD2. Germline V CDR1 and CDR2: MNHNS, SASEGT. The CDR3 totals 13 residues. CDR3 loop: CASRTSGSASKDF. The DNA of the CDR3 is TGTGCCAGCCGGACTAGCGGGAGTGCTAGTAAGGACTTC.

The J gene is TRBJ2-3, the V gene TRBV5-1; 9 bases are a match to TRBD2. The junction had 5 bases not matched to a gene; V was cut back by 9 bases and J by 0 bases. Germline loops: CDR1 SGHRS, CDR2 YFSETQ. The CDR3 is made up of 14 amino acids. The DNA of the CDR3 is TGCGCCACGACTAGCGGCCCTAGCACAGATACGCAGTATTTT. This encodes CATTSGPSTDTQYF.

In its sample, this clone was seen a few times. Other DNA variants within this sample encode the same CDR3. The rearrangement links TRBV5-4 to TRBJ1-5; TRBD1 aligns across 7 bases. The CDR3 has 15 residues. Germline V gives CDR1 SGHNT, CDR2 YYREEE (reference sequence). Trimming took 0 bases from V and 1 from J; bases not matched to a gene: 1. The CDR3 bases are TGTGCCAGCAGCTTGGACAGGGGAAGCAATCAGCCCCAGCATTTT. This codes for CASSLDRGSNQPQHF.

The chain recombines TRBV19 with TRBJ1-4; 7 bases fit TRBD1. This CDR3 has 15 amino acids. V gave up 7 bases and J gave up 0 bases; unmatched junction bases: 5. Per germline, CDR1 LNHDA and CDR2 SQIVND (reference sequence). DNA for the CDR3: TGTGCCAGTACCTATCAGGGGGCAACTAATGAAAAACTGTTTTTT. This codes for CASTYQGATNEKLFF.

The CDR3 DNA reads TGTGCCAGCTCTATAACAGGGGGCCTAGGGCGGTGTTTCTTT. Its translation: CASSITGGLGRCFF. The chain combines TRBV6-5 with TRBJ1-1, with TRBD1 matching over 9 bases. V lost 8 bases, J lost 13 bases, and 17 bases stayed unmatched. The germline CDR1 and CDR2 sequences are MNHEY and SVGAGI. This CDR3 has 14 residues.

This rearrangement joins TRBV28 to TRBJ2-2; D remains unclear. V dropped 3 bases and J dropped 0 bases, with 5 bases sitting between them. Germline loops: CDR1 MDHEN, CDR2 SYDVKM. This CDR3 has 14 amino acids. CDR3 nucleotides: TGTGCCAGCAGTTTTGGTTCGAACACCGGGGAGCTGTTTTTT. It yields the protein CASSFGSNTGELFF.

This chain joins TRBV30 and TRBJ2-7; D remains unclear. Deletions cut 2 bases from V and 4 bases from J, with 12 bases between. This CDR3 is 13 amino acids long. Germline values: CDR1 GTSNPN, CDR2 SVGIG (reference sequence). The CDR3 DNA sequence: TGTGCCTGGAGTCGGGCAGGATTTTACGAGCAGTACTTC. This encodes CAWSRAGFYEQYF.

The V and J genes are TRBV9 and TRBJ1-2; D might be TRBD1 (5 bases). The germline V gene has CDR1 SGDLS and CDR2 YYNGEE. The CDR3 runs to 13 residues. Trimming cost V 4 bases and J 3 bases, with 10 bases left between them. The chain's CDR3 is CASSTRTHYGYTF. CDR3 nucleotides: TGTGCCAGCAGCACCCGGACACACTATGGCTACACCTTC. The full variable domain, completed using reference TRBV9 and TRBJ1-2, is DSGVTQTPKHLITATGQRVTLRCSPRSGDLSVYWYQQSLDQGLQFLIQYYNGEERAKGNILERFSAQQFPDLHSELNLSSLELGDSALYFCASSTRTHYGYTFGSGTRLTVV.

On this clone: Other nucleotide sequences from this sample produce the same CDR3. The chain employs TRBV19 and TRBJ2-3; no clear D gene. The CDR3 is made up of 13 amino acids. V gave up 1 base and J gave up 1 base, with 3 bases separating them. The germline V gene has CDR1 LNHDA and CDR2 SQIVND (reference sequence). CDR3 amino acids: CASSIVRTDTQYF. The CDR3 DNA follows: TGTGCCAGTAGTATAGTTCGCACAGATACGCAGTATTTT. Combining the CDR3 with reference TRBV19 and TRBJ2-3 gives the whole variable domain DGGITQSPKYLFRKEGQNVTLSCEQNLNHDAMYWYRQDPGQGLRLIYYSQIVNDFQKGDIAEGYSVSREKKESFPLTVTSAQKNPTAFYLCASSIVRTDTQYFGPGTRLTVL.

CDR3 coding DNA: TGTGCCAGCTCACCACCGCCGGGACACTTCAACTATGGCTACACCTTC. As protein: CASSPPPGHFNYGYTF. This chain connects TRBV18 to TRBJ1-2; D might be TRBD1 (6 bases). The CDR3 is 16 amino acids. CDR1 KGHSH and CDR2 LQKENI come from the germline V gene. Trimming took off 0 bases at V and 2 bases at J, with 13 bases between the two ends.